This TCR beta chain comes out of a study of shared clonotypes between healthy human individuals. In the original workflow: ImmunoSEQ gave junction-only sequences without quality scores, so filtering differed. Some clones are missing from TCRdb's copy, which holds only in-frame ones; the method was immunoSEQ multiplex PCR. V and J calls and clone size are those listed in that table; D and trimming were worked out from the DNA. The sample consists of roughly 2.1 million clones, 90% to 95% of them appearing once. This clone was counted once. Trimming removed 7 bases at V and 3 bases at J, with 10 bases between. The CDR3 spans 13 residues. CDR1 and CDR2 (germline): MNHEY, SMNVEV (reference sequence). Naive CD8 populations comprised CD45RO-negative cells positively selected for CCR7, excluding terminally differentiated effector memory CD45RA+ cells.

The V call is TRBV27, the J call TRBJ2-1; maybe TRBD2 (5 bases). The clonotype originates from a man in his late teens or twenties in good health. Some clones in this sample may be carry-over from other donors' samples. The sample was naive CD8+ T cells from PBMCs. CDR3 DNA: TGTGCCAGCATTTCCGGACTCTACAATGAGCAGTTCTTC. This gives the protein CASISGLYNEQFF.